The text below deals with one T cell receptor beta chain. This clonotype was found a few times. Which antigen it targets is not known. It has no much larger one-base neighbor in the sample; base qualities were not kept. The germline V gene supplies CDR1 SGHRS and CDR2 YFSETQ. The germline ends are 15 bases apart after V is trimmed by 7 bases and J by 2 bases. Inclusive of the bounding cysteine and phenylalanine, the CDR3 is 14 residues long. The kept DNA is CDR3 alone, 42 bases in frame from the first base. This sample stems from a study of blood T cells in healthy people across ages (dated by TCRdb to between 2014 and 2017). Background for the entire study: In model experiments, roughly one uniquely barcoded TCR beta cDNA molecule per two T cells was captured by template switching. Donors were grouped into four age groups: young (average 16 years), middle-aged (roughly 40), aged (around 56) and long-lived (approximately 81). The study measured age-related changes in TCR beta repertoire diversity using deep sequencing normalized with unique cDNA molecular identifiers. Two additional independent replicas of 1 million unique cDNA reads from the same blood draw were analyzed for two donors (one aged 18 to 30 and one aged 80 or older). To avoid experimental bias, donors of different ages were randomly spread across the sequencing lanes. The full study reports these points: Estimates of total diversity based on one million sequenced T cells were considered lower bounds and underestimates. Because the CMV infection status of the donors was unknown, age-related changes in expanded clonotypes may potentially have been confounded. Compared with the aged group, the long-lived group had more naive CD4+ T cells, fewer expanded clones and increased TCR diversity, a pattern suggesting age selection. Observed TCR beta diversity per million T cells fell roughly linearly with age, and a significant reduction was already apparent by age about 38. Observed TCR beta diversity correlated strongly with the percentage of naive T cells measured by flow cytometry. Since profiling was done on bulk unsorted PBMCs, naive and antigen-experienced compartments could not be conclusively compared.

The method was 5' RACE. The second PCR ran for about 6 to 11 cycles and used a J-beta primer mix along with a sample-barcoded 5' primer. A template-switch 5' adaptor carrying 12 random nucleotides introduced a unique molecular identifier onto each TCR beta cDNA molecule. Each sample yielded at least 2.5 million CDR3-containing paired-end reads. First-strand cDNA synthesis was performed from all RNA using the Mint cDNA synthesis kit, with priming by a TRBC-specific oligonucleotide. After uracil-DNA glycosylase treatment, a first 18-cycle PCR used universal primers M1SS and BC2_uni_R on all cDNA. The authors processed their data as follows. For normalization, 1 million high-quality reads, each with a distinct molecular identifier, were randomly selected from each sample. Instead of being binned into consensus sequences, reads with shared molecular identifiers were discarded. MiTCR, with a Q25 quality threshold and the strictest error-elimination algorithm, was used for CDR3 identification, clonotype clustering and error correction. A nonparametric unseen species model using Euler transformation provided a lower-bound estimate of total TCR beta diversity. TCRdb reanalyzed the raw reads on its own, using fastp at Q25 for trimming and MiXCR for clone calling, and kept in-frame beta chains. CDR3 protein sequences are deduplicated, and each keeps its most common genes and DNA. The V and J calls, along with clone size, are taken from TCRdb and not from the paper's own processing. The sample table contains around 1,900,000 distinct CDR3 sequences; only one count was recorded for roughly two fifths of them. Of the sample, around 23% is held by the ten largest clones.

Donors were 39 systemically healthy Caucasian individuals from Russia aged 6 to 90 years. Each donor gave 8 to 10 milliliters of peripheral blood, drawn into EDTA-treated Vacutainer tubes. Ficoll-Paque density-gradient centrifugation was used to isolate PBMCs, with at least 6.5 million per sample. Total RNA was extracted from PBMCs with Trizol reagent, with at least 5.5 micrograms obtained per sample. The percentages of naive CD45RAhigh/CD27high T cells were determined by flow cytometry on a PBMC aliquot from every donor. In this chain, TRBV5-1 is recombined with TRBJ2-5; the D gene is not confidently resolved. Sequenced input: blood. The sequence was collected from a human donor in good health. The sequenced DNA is TGCGCCAGCTGGGTGGGCCGGAATCAAGAGACCCAGTACTTC. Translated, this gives CASWVGRNQETQYF.